This TCR beta chain was documented in a study of CD8 T cells in Susac syndrome. Random hexamers were used to reverse transcribe an amount of about 0.45 to 1 ug RNA. An immunoSEQ multiplex PCR amplified TCR beta CDR3 over 54 Vbeta and 13 Jbeta. TCRdb re-derived calls from the immunoSEQ multiplex PCR reads in MiXCR, one entry per CDR3 protein. Among just over 80,000 distinct CDR3 sequences, around 94% were seen once, and the ten largest hold 0.25% to 0.3%. TCR beta sequencing was performed on blood CD8+ and CD4+ T cells. Matching for age and sex applied to the controls, who were healthy donors. Germline V gene sequence: CDR1 PRHDT, CDR2 FYEKMQ (reference sequence). With 4 bases clipped from V and 4 bases from J, the junction kept 10 bases outside the gene matches. The CDR3 is 17 amino acids.

The material sequenced was CD8+ T cells from PBMCs. The receptor comes from a human donor in good health. This sequence joins TRBV13 and TRBJ2-5; 12 nucleotides align to TRBD2. The chain's CDR3 is CASSYRTSGVPGETQYF. The CDR3 DNA reads TGTGCCAGCAGCTACCGGACTAGCGGGGTTCCGGGAGAGACCCAGTACTTC.